Each of the 9 T cell receptor beta chains below was sequenced from the same sample in a study of shared clonotypes between healthy human individuals. Sequencing was performed with immunoSEQ multiplex PCR; in TCRdb, only in-frame clones are kept and a portion is missing. The sample holds a few million clones, 85% to 95% seen once. Specimen: naive CD4+ T cells from PBMCs. Subset of the sample: CD45RA+ positively selected. These TCRs come from a man younger than 35 in good health. Some clones in this sample may be carry-over from other donors' samples.

Details on this clone: The sample contains more than one DNA sequence encoding this CDR3. This rearrangement joins TRBV28 to TRBJ2-3; D is undetermined. The CDR3 sequence is 14 residues long. CDR1 and CDR2 from the germline V gene are MDHEN and SYDVKM. With 3 bases removed from V and 0 bases from J, the gap between germline ends came to 7 bases. CDR3 in DNA: TGTGCCAGCAGTTTTTTAACTAGCACAGATACGCAGTATTTT. Its protein product is CASSFLTSTDTQYF.

The rearrangement joins TRBV6-1 to TRBJ2-5; unclear D gene. Trimming took 7 bases from V and 7 from J, leaving 16 bases between them. The CDR3 length is 13 residues. Germline lookup yields CDR1 MNHNS and CDR2 SASEGT. The CDR3 protein is CASTLDPTGTQYF. For the CDR3, the DNA is TGTGCCAGCACCCTCGATCCCACCGGGACCCAGTACTTC.

For this clone: Other DNA variants within this sample encode the same CDR3. This chain links TRBV5-4 with TRBJ2-7; D is uncertain. V dropped 4 bases and J dropped 2 bases, with 10 bases sitting between them. Germline lookup yields CDR1 SGHNT and CDR2 YYREEE (reference sequence). This CDR3 has 13 amino acids. The CDR3 spells CASSLDGAYEQYF. The CDR3 DNA sequence: TGTGCCAGCAGCCTAGACGGTGCCTACGAGCAGTACTTC.

This clone was detected once. This chain uses TRBV14 with TRBJ2-1; the D is unclear. The V gene lost 2 bases and the J gene lost 5 bases, with 1 base spanning the gap. CDR3 length: 11 amino acids. Germline V gene lookup returns CDR1 SGHDN and CDR2 FVKESK. As DNA, the CDR3 is TGTGCCAGCAGCCAACACAATGAGCAGTTCTTC. Translation gives CASSQHNEQFF.

This clone was detected only once. The rearrangement links TRBV30 to TRBJ2-5; a weak D match, TRBD2 (7 bases). The V end was cut by 0 bases, the J end by 5 bases, with 13 bases between. The CDR3 loop spans 14 amino acids. CDR1 is GTSNPN, CDR2 SVGIG, per germline (reference sequence). The CDR3 DNA follows: TGTGCCTGGAGTGTACAGTGGGGGGGCGAGACCCAGTACTTC. Translation: CAWSVQWGGETQYF.

This chain uses TRBV27 with TRBJ1-2, with D uncertain. Trimming took off 3 bases at V and 3 bases at J, with 8 bases between the two ends. The CDR3 contains 13 residues. Per germline, CDR1 MNHEY and CDR2 SMNVEV (reference sequence). CDR3 residues: CASSLGWDYGYTF. CDR3 sequence (DNA): TGTGCCAGCAGTTTGGGATGGGACTATGGCTACACCTTC.

The DNA for the CDR3 is TGTGCCAGCAGCTTTCTACGGGCACAGCTTAATGAAAAACTGTTTTTT. It translates to CASSFLRAQLNEKLFF. J is TRBJ1-4 and V is TRBV7-9; D is uncertain. V lost 3 bases, J lost 4 bases, and 15 bases lay in between. Germline V gene data show CDR1 as SEHNR and CDR2 as FQNEAQ (reference sequence). The CDR3 runs 16 residues.

CDR3 sequence (DNA): TGTGCCAGCAGCAGACTGGTCTCTGGAAACACCATATATTTT. Amino acid sequence: CASSRLVSGNTIYF. V and J are TRBV6-5 and TRBJ1-3, with D unresolved. This CDR3 comprises 14 residues. Germline CDR1 MNHEY, CDR2 SVGAGI. V dropped 6 bases and J dropped 0 bases, with 9 bases sitting between them.

This chain links TRBV6-5 with TRBJ2-7; 8 bases are a match to TRBD1. CDR3 length: 14 residues. Germline assignment: CDR1 MNHEY and CDR2 SVGAGI. Trimming removed 2 bases from V and 4 bases from J; junction bases left unmatched: 4. The CDR3 is CASSYVTGGYEQYF. The CDR3 DNA sequence: TGTGCCAGCAGTTACGTCACAGGGGGGTACGAGCAGTACTTC.